This T cell receptor (beta chain) was identified in a study of metastatic and nonmetastatic thyroid tumors. Treatment of any kind had been given to no patient before thyroid surgery. Authors' data handling: Between-group CDR3 differences, defined by clinicopathological status, yielded a distant-metastasis classifier for papillary thyroid cancer. TCRdb re-analyzed the PCR reads through MiXCR. The authors' filters were not applied to this entry. This sample carries around 52,000 clones, 25% to 30% of them seen once, and the ten largest clones take around a sixth. This clone occurred once. This CDR3 is 13 amino acids long. Germline V CDR1 and CDR2: DFQATT, SNEGSKA (reference sequence). The V end was cut by 3 bases, the J end by 1 base, with 10 bases between.

This sequence joins TRBV20-1 and TRBJ2-7, with D perhaps matching TRBD1 (6 bases). The sample consisted of blood. The TCR comes from a female donor with papillary thyroid cancer or a benign thyroid nodule (not recorded which). Some clones in this sample may be carry-over from other donors' samples. The CDR3 DNA sequence: TGCAGTGCTAGGACAGGCGCATCCTACGAGCAGTACTTC. This sequence encodes CSARTGASYEQYF.